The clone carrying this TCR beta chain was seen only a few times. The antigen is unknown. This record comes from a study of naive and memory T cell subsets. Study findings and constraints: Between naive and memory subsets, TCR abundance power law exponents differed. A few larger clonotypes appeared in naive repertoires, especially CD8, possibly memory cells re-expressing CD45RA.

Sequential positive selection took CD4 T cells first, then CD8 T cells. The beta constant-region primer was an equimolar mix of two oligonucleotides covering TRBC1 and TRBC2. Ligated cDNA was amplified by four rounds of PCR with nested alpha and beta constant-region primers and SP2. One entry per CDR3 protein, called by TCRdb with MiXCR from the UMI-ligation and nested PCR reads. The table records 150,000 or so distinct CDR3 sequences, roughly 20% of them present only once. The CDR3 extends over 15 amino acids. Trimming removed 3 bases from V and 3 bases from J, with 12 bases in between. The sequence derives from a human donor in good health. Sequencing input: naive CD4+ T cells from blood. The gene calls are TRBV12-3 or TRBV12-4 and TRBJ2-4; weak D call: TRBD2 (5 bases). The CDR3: CASSFTGSVKNIQYF. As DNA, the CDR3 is TGTGCCAGCAGTTTTACGGGGTCGGTCAAAAACATTCAGTACTTC.